This T cell receptor beta chain comes out of a study of T cell responses to AZD1222 COVID-19 vaccine. Repertoires were generated with immunoSEQ multiplex PCR, while TCRdb's copy carries only in-frame clones and drops some. The sample lists 110,000 to 150,000 clones, around 90% occurring once. Per the germline V gene, CDR1 is KGHSH and CDR2 is LQKENI. The V end lost 1 base, the J end lost 0 bases, and 13 bases lay between the germline ends. The CDR3 has 17 residues. V and J are TRBV18 and TRBJ1-5; no clear D gene. The source material was peripheral blood, sampled on day 0 of AZD1222 vaccination. The TCR comes from an adult in good health. DNA of the CDR3: TGTGCCAGCTCACCACTTAACGGACGTACTAGCAATCAGCCCCAGCATTTT. This codes for CASSPLNGRTSNQPQHF.